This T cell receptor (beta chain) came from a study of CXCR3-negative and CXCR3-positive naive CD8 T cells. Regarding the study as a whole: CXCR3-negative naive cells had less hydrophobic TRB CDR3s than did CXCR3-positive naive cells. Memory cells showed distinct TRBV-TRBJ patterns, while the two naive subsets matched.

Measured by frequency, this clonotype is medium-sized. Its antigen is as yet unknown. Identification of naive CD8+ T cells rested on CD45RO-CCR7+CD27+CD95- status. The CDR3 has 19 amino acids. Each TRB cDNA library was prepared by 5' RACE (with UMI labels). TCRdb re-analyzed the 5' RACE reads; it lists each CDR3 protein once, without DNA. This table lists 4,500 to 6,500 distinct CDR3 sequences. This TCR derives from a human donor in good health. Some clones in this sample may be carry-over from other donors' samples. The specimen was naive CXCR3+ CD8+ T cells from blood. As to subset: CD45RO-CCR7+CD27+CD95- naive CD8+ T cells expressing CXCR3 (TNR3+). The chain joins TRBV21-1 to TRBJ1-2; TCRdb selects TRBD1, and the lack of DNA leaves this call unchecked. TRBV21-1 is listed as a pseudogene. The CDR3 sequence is CASSKEGGTESYPNYGYTF.